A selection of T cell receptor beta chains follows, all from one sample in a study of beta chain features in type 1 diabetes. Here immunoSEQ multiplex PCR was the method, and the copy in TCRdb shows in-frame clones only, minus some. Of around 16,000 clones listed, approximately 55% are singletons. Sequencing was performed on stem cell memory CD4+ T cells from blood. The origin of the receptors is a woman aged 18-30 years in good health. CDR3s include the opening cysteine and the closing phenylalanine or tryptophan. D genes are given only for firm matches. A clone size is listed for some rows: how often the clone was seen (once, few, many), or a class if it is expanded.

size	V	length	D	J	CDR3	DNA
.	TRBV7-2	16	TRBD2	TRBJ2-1	CASSLNSGRVYNEQFF	TGTGCCAGCAGCTTGAATAGCGGGAGAGTCTACAATGAGCAGTTCTTC
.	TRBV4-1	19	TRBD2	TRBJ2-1	CASSQVPTVTSGRQRGQFF	TGCGCCAGCAGCCAAGTACCGACAGTGACTAGCGGGAGGCAAAGAGGGCAGTTCTTC
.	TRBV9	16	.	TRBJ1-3	CASSVVDEAPGNTIYF	TGTGCCAGCAGCGTAGTTGACGAGGCTCCTGGAAACACCATATATTTT
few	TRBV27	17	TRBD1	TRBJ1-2	CASSLLSRTGSNYGYTF	TGTGCCAGCAGTTTATTATCTCGGACAGGGTCAAACTATGGCTACACCTTC
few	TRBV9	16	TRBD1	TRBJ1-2	CASSVGTGQFGYGYTF	TGTGCCAGCAGCGTAGGGACAGGGCAGTTCGGCTATGGCTACACCTTC
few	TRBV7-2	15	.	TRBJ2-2	CASSLTSTNTGELFF	TGTGCCAGCAGCTTAACTAGCACTAACACCGGGGAGCTGTTTTTT
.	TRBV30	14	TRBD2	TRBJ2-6	CAWGRVSGANVLTF	TGTGCCTGGGGGAGGGTTTCCGGGGCCAACGTCCTGACTTTC
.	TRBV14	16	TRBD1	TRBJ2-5	CASSLTGQGHRETQYF	TGTGCCAGCAGCCTAACGGGACAGGGGCATAGGGAGACCCAGTACTTC
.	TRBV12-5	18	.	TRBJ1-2	CASGRLLPQGPLLWGYTF	TGTGCTAGTGGCCGCCTTCTTCCACAGGGTCCCCTCCTTTGGGGCTACACCTTC
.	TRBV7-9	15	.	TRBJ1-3	CASSLGQDGGNTIYF	TGTGCCAGCAGCTTAGGACAGGACGGAGGAAACACCATATATTTT
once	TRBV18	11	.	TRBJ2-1	CASSPGEEQFF	TGTGCCAGCTCACCAGGGGAGGAGCAGTTCTTC
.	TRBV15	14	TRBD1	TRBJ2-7	CATSRETGGYEQYF	TGTGCCACCAGCAGAGAAACAGGGGGCTACGAGCAGTACTTC
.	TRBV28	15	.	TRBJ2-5	CASSGGSVVGETQYF	TGTGCCAGCAGTGGAGGAAGCGTCGTCGGGGAGACCCAGTACTTC